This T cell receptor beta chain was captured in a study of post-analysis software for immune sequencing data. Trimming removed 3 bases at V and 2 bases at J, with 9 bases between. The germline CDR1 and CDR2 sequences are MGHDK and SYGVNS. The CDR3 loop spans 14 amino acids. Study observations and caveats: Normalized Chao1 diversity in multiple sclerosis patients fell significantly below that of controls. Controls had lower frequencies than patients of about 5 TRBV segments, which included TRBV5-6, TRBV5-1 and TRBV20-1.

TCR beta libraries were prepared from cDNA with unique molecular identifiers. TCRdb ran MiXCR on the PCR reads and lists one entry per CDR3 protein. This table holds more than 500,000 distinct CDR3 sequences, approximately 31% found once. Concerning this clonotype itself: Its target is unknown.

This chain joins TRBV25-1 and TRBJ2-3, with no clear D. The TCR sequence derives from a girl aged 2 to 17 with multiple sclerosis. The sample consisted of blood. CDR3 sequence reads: CASSDAGLTDTQYF. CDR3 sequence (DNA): TGTGCCAGCAGTGATGCAGGCCTCACAGATACGCAGTATTTT.